The 18 T cell receptor beta chains given below trace back to one sample, sequenced in a study of blood T cell repertoires in COVID-19. The assay was immunoSEQ multiplex PCR, and TCRdb's table has in-frame clones only and misses some. The table includes around 260,000 clones, about 81% detected once. Sequencing was carried out using PBMCs or T cells enriched from blood (not recorded which). All receptors come from a man aged 30 to 39 with acute COVID-19.

The chain carries TRBV5-1 and TRBJ2-1, with 8 bases lining up with TRBD2. This CDR3 contains 17 residues. Germline CDR1 and CDR2: SGHRS and YFSETQ. The ends lost 0 bases at V and 4 bases at J; junction bases unmatched: 9. This CDR3 reads CASSLGRGGPWYNEQFF. CDR3 nucleotides: TGCGCCAGCAGCTTGGGACGGGGGGGCCCATGGTACAATGAGCAGTTCTTC.

The CDR3 nucleotides are TGTGCCACCAGTGACCGCTCACTAGCGGGGGGCTACAATGAGCAGTTCTTC. It yields the protein CATSDRSLAGGYNEQFF. The V gene is TRBV24-1, the J gene TRBJ2-1; 12 bases agree with TRBD2. The trim removed 4 bases at V and 3 bases at J, leaving 6 bases unmatched. The CDR3 consists of 17 residues. Germline lookup yields CDR1 KGHDR and CDR2 SFDVKD.

The chain links TRBV6-5 to TRBJ1-2; D is uncertain. The CDR3 loop spans 13 amino acids. Germline loops: CDR1 MNHEY, CDR2 SVGAGI. The V end was cut by 8 bases, the J end by 8 bases, with 18 bases between. The CDR3 DNA reads as TGTGCCAGCGTCTCGGTAGAGAGCCGGGGCTACACCTTC. Translated: CASVSVESRGYTF.

The chain employs TRBV12-3 or TRBV12-4 and TRBJ1-1, with D possibly matching TRBD1 (5 bases). V dropped 3 bases and J dropped 4 bases, with 9 bases sitting between them. This CDR3 has 13 residues. For the CDR3, the DNA is TGTGCCAGCAGTTTCCGGGGGACCACTGAAGCTTTCTTT. It codes for CASSFRGTTEAFF.

This chain uses TRBV6-1 with TRBJ1-3; D gene uncertain. Germline CDR1 is MNHNS and CDR2 is SASEGT. The CDR3 is 14 residues long. The V gene lost 2 bases and the J gene lost 9 bases, with 14 bases spanning the gap. The CDR3 DNA reads as TGTGCCAGCAGTGAAACTAGAGCGTCCGTCACCATATATTTT. Its translation: CASSETRASVTIYF.

The V and J genes are TRBV19 and TRBJ2-1; 7 bases are shared with TRBD1. There are 16 residues in the CDR3. Looked up from germline, CDR1 is LNHDA and CDR2 is SQIVND (reference sequence). V lost 3 bases and J lost 2; bases outside the gene matches: 7. CDR3 sequence reads: CASSIRQGQTYNEQFF. The DNA of the CDR3 is TGTGCCAGTAGTATCCGACAGGGACAAACCTACAATGAGCAGTTCTTC.

The chain links TRBV30 to TRBJ1-4; D not resolved. The germline gives CDR1 GTSNPN, CDR2 SVGIG (reference sequence). With 3 bases removed from V and 12 bases from J, the gap between germline ends came to 11 bases. The CDR3 sequence is 11 residues long. In DNA form, the CDR3 reads TGTGCCTGGAGGTCCCATATAGAACTGTTTTTT. Its translation is CAWRSHIELFF. Based on the CDR3 plus reference TRBV30 and TRBJ1-4, the full variable domain is SQTIHQWPATLVQPVGSPLSLECTVEGTSNPNLYWYRQAAGRGLQLLFYSVGIGQISSEVPQNLSASRPQDRQFILSSKKLLLSDSGFYLCAWRSHIELFFGSGTQLSVL.

This chain connects TRBV2 to TRBJ1-1; D perhaps matches TRBD1 (6 bases). V lost 8 bases to trimming and J lost 5 bases, with 18 bases between them. Germline CDR1 reads SNHLY; CDR2 reads FYNNEI. This CDR3 region has 14 residues. DNA for the CDR3: TGTGCCAGCGTCGACAGGCCCCCGGGAACTGAAGCTTTCTTT. This sequence encodes CASVDRPPGTEAFF.

The J gene is TRBJ2-3, the V gene TRBV5-6; D possibly corresponds to TRBD1 (6 bases). CDR1 and CDR2 (germline): SGHDT, YYEEEE. With 4 bases removed from V and 4 bases from J, the gap between germline ends came to 10 bases. The CDR3 extends over 13 amino acids. In DNA, the CDR3 is TGTGCCAGCAGCCCGGACAGACCAGATACGCAGTATTTT. This codes for CASSPDRPDTQYF.

The rearrangement joins TRBV9 to TRBJ2-1, with D hard to call. V was cut by 0 bases and J by 7 bases, with 8 bases left in between. This CDR3 region has 13 residues. Germline CDR1 reads SGDLS; CDR2 reads YYNGEE. The CDR3 reads CASSVVGRNEQFF. CDR3 nucleotide sequence: TGTGCCAGCAGCGTAGTGGGCCGGAATGAGCAGTTCTTC. The variable domain in full, completed from reference TRBV9 and TRBJ2-1, reads DSGVTQTPKHLITATGQRVTLRCSPRSGDLSVYWYQQSLDQGLQFLIQYYNGEERAKGNILERFSAQQFPDLHSELNLSSLELGDSALYFCASSVVGRNEQFFGPGTRLTVL.

This chain links TRBV7-2 with TRBJ1-1, with TRBD1 matching over 10 bases. CDR1 and CDR2 from the germline V gene are SGHTA and FQGNSA. Trimming took 5 bases from V and 11 from J; bases not matched to a gene: 11. CDR3 length: 14 amino acids. CDR3 DNA: TGTGCCAGCAGCGGACGGGACAGGGGCCGAACGGCTTTCTTT. This sequence encodes CASSGRDRGRTAFF.

This clone was counted once. In DNA form, the CDR3 reads TGTGCCAGCAGCTCCGGGACAGCCGGGGCTCTCACCTTC. Residues: CASSSGTAGALTF. V gene TRBV11-3 combines with J gene TRBJ1-2; 7 bases line up with TRBD1. V was clipped by 4 bases and J by 13 bases; unmatched bases: 12. The germline gives CDR1 SGHNT, CDR2 YENEEA. The CDR3 runs 13 residues.

The chain has TRBV18 and TRBJ1-2; 7 bases are a match to TRBD1. The CDR3 sequence is 14 residues long. The V and J ends lost 6 bases and 2 bases, in that order; junction bases with no gene match: 6. Germline V gene lookup returns CDR1 KGHSH and CDR2 LQKENI. The CDR3 spells CASSTGQHNYGYTF. The CDR3 DNA reads as TGTGCCAGCTCTACGGGACAGCACAACTATGGCTACACCTTC.

The sample holds a few counts of this clone. This chain uses TRBV6-4 with TRBJ1-5; 8 nucleotides align to TRBD1. Germline V CDR1 and CDR2: MRHNA, SNTAGT. The junction had 4 bases not matched to a gene; V was cut back by 3 bases and J by 6 bases. The CDR3 is 14 residues long. The CDR3 region is CASSESTGVQPQHF. In DNA, the CDR3 is TGTGCCAGCAGTGAATCGACAGGGGTTCAGCCCCAGCATTTT.

This clone was detected only once. V and J are TRBV6-5 and TRBJ1-6; 7 nucleotides align to TRBD1. Per the germline V gene, CDR1 is MNHEY and CDR2 is SVGAGI. This CDR3 region has 15 residues. V lost 4 bases, J lost 10 bases, and 10 bases stayed unmatched. CDR3 DNA: TGTGCCAGCAGTTCGGCGGGACAGATTGCCTCACCCCTCCACTTT. Amino acids: CASSSAGQIASPLHF.

The rearrangement joins TRBV19 to TRBJ2-3, with TRBD2 matching 8 bases. The CDR3 runs to 14 residues. J gave up 0 bases and V 10 bases, and 6 bases lay outside the gene matches. Germline values: CDR1 LNHDA, CDR2 SQIVND (reference sequence). The CDR3 protein is CATREGPSTDTQYF. For the CDR3, the DNA is TGTGCCACACGGGAGGGGCCGAGCACAGATACGCAGTATTTT.

This clone was seen many times. This rearrangement joins TRBV24-1 to TRBJ2-2, with D perhaps matching TRBD1 (7 bases). Germline assignment: CDR1 KGHDR and CDR2 SFDVKD. The ends were cut back, 9 bases at V and 3 bases at J, with 13 bases in the middle. The length of the CDR3 is 14 residues. CDR3 loop: CATRGQGDTGELFF. CDR3 DNA: TGTGCCACCCGGGGGCAGGGGGACACCGGGGAGCTGTTTTTT.

This chain joins TRBV29-1 and TRBJ2-1, with 10 bases lining up with TRBD2. CDR3 size: 15 residues. Trimming at V came to 3 bases and at J to 4 bases, leaving 6 bases not matched to a gene. Per the germline V gene, CDR1 is SQVTM and CDR2 is ANQGSEA. For the CDR3, the DNA is TGCAGCGTTGACGTAGCGGGGGGCGATTACAATGAGCAGTTCTTC. It is translated as CSVDVAGGDYNEQFF.